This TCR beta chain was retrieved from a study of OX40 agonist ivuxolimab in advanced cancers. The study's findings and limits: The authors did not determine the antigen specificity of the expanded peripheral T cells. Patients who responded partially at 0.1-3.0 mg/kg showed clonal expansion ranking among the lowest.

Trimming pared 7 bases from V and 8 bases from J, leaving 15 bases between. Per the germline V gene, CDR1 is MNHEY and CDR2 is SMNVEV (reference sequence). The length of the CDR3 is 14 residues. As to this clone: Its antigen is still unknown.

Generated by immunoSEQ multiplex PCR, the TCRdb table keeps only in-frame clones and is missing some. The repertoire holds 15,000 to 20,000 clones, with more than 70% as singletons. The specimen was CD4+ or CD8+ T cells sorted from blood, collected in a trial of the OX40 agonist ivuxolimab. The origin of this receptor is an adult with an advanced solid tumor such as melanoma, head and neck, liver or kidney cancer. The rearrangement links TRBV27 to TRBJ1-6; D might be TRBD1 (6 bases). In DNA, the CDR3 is TGTGCCAGCACCTCGACAGGCTCATATTCACCCCTCCACTTT. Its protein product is CASTSTGSYSPLHF.